The 8 T cell receptor beta chains below come from one sample, sequenced in a study of beta chain features in type 1 diabetes. cDNA synthesis used the whole RNA isolate, giving expressed TCRB sequences. Clones were sequenced by immunoSEQ multiplex PCR, and TCRdb holds only the in-frame ones, with some missing. The sample shows some 150,000 clones, roughly 10% of them seen only once. The source material was central memory CD4+ T cells from blood. These receptors came from a man aged 18 to 35 in good health.

There are many counts of this clone. The genes are TRBV15 and TRBJ2-5; D is possibly TRBD1 (7 bases). V was cut by 0 bases and J by 5 bases, with 19 bases left in between. The CDR3 has 17 residues. The germline V gene has CDR1 LNHNV and CDR2 YYDKDF (reference sequence). CDR3 bases: TGTGCCACCAGCAGAGAGGGAGGAGGGGGCGCACGGGAGACCCAGTACTTC. This encodes CATSREGGGGARETQYF.

This clone has just a few counts. The CDR3 nucleotides read TGTGCCAGCGCCCGGGGGCGGCCAAGAGAAGGTGAGGCCCAGTACTTC. This translates into CASARGRPREGEAQYF. V gene TRBV2 combines with J gene TRBJ2-5, with D possibly being TRBD1 or TRBD2 (6 bases each). CDR3 length: 16 amino acids. The germline V gene has CDR1 SNHLY and CDR2 FYNNEI. Trimming removed 8 bases at V and 9 bases at J, with 28 bases between.

The J gene is TRBJ2-1, the V gene TRBV7-2, with D tentatively TRBD2 (6 bases). V was trimmed by 5 bases and J by 9 bases, leaving 17 bases between them. CDR3 length: 14 amino acids. Germline V gene lookup returns CDR1 SGHTA and CDR2 FQGNSA. CDR3 sequence (DNA): TGTGCCAGCAGCCCAGGGAGGTTGGGGCTTGAGCAGTTCTTC. It codes for CASSPGRLGLEQFF.

The chain combines TRBV9 with TRBJ1-2; maybe TRBD1 (5 bases). The germline V gene encodes CDR1 SGDLS and CDR2 YYNGEE. This CDR3 comprises 14 residues. Trimming pared 3 bases from V and 7 bases from J, leaving 16 bases between. CDR3 sequence (DNA): TGTGCCAGCAGCGCTACAACAGGCTACCGTGGCTACACCTTC. Translating it yields CASSATTGYRGYTF.

This clone showed up just a few times. The sample contains more than one DNA sequence encoding this CDR3. The chain recombines TRBV7-2 with TRBJ2-3, with D perhaps TRBD1 (5 bases). CDR1 and CDR2 (germline): SGHTA, FQGNSA. V lost 3 bases and J 6 bases, leaving 13 bases between the germline ends. There are 14 residues in the CDR3. Written as DNA, the CDR3 is TGTGCCAGCAGCTTGGGCAGGGCGACGGATACGCAGTATTTT. Protein: CASSLGRATDTQYF.

This clone showed up just a few times. The chain employs TRBV5-1 and TRBJ1-1, with 9 bases matching TRBD1. The CDR3 extends over 13 amino acids. Germline V gene sequence: CDR1 SGHRS, CDR2 YFSETQ. Trimming removed 3 bases from V and 7 bases from J; junction bases left unmatched: 4. CDR3 in DNA: TGCGCCAGCAGCTCCACGGACAGGGGTGAAGCTTTCTTT. Protein sequence: CASSSTDRGEAFF.

V and J are TRBV6-1 and TRBJ2-7; 7 positions agree with TRBD2. Germline CDR1 reads MNHNS; CDR2 reads SASEGT. The CDR3 sequence is 13 residues long. Trimming cost V 7 bases and J 6 bases; bases outside gene matches: 9. The CDR3 loop reads CASIVAGAGEQYF. The DNA of the CDR3 is TGTGCCAGCATAGTGGCGGGAGCTGGCGAGCAGTACTTC.

The genes are TRBV6-5 and TRBJ1-1; the D is unclear. Per germline, CDR1 MNHEY and CDR2 SVGAGI. Trimming took off 6 bases at V and 2 bases at J, with 13 bases between the two ends. The CDR3 covers 14 residues. CDR3 nucleotides: TGTGCCAGCAGCCTTCGGCGGGATAACACTGAAGCTTTCTTT. Translated, it gives CASSLRRDNTEAFF.